Sequencing of this TCR beta chain was carried out in a study of blood T cell repertoires in COVID-19. Across the study: From T cells, B-cell-depleted T cells, or PBMCs came the material, which was cDNA or gDNA.

Produced via immunoSEQ multiplex PCR; TCRdb's table is partial and in-frame only. The table records about 34,000 clones, 60% to 80% of them present only once. Germline lookup yields CDR1 MRHNA and CDR2 SNTAGT. The V segment lost 4 bases and the J segment 6 bases; nucleotides outside the gene matches: 5. The CDR3 loop spans 14 amino acids. The TCR originated in a human donor in a cohort sampled during active COVID-19. The genes are TRBV6-4 and TRBJ2-1; 8 bases are a match to TRBD2. The sample consisted of peripheral blood. Written as DNA, the CDR3 is TGTGCCAGCAGTGCACGGGAGGGCCTCAATGAGCAGTTCTTC. Translating it yields CASSAREGLNEQFF.